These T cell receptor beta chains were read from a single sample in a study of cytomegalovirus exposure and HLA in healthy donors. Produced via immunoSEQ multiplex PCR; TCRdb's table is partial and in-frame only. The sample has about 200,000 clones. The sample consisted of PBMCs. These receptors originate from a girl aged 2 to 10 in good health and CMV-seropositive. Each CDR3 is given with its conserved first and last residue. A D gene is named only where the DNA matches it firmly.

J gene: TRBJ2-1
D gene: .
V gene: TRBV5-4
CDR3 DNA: TGTGCCAGCAGCTTGGTAGGGAGTCCCTCCTACAATGAGCAGTTCTTC
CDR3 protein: CASSLVGSPSYNEQFF

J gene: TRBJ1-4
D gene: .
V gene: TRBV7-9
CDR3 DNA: TGTGCCAGCAGCCCTCCCCTGGACAGCCTTGCAACTAATGAAAAACTGTTTTTT
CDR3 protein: CASSPPLDSLATNEKLFF

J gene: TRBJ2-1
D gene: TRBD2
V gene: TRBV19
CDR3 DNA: TGTGCCAGTACGGGGCGGGGGGAACACTACAATGAGCAGTTCTTC
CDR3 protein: CASTGRGEHYNEQFF

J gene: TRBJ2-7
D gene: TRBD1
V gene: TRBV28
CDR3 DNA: TGTGCCAGCAGTTTACCGGATTGGGACAGGGCCCACGAGCAGTACTTC
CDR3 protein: CASSLPDWDRAHEQYF

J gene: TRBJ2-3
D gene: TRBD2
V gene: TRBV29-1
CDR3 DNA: TGCAGCGACTATGGACTAGCGGGAGAAACAGATACGCAGTATTTT
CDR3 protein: CSDYGLAGETDTQYF

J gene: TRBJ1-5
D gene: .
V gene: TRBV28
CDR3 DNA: TGTGCCAGCAGTTTCGTAACTTCGGGAAAACAGCCCCAGCATTTT
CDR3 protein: CASSFVTSGKQPQHF

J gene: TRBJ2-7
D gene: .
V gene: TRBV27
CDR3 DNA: TGTGCCAGCAGTCTGTCAGACTCCTACGAGCAGTACTTC
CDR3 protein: CASSLSDSYEQYF

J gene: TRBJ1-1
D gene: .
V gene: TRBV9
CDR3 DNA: TGTGCCAGCAGCGTAGGGACAGCGAACACTGAAGCTTTCTTT
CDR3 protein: CASSVGTANTEAFF

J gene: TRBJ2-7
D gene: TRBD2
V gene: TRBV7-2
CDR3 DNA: TGTGCCAGCAGTGGGACTAGCGGGTCTGCCTACGAGCAGTACTTC
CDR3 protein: CASSGTSGSAYEQYF

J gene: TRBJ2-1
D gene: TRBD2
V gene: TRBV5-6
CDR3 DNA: TGTGCCAGCAGCTTTGGACTAGAGGGCGGTTCGAATGAGCAGTTCTTC
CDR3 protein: CASSFGLEGGSNEQFF

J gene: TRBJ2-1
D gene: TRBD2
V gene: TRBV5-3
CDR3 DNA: TGTGCCAGAAGCCCAGGGACTAGCAGATATATATACAATGAGCAGTTCTTC
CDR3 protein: CARSPGTSRYIYNEQFF

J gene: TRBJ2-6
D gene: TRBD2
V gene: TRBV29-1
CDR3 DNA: TGCAGCGTACTAGCGGGAGCCTCCGTCTCTGGGGCCAACGTCCTGACTTTC
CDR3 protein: CSVLAGASVSGANVLTF

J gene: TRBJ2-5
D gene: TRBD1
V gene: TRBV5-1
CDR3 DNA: TGCGCCAGCAGCTTGGGGGACAGAGCTCAAGAGACCCAGTACTTC
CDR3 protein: CASSLGDRAQETQYF

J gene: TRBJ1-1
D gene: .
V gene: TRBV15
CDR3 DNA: TGTGCCACCAGCAGAGCGGACAAACTGAACACTGAAGCTTTCTTT
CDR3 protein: CATSRADKLNTEAFF

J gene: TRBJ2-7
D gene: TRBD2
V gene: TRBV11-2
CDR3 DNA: TGTGCCAGCAGCTTAGACAGGACTAGCGGGACAGGGGCCTACGAGCAGTACTTC
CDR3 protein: CASSLDRTSGTGAYEQYF

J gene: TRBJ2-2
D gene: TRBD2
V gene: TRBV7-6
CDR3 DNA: TGTGCCAGCAGCCCCTGGGGACTAGCGGGAGGGCGGAACACCGGGGAGCTGTTTTTT
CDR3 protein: CASSPWGLAGGRNTGELFF